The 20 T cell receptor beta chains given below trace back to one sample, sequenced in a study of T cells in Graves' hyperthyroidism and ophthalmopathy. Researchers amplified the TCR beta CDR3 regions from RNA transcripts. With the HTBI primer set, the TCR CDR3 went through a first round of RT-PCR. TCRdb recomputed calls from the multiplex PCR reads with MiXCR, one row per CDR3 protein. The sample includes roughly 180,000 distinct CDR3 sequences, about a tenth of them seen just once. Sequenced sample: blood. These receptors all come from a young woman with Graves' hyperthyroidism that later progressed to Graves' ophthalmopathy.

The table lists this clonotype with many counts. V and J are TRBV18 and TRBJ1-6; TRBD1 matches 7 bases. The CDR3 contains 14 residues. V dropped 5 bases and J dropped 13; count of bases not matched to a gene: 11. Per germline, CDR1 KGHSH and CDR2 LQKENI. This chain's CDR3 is CASSSWDRISPLHF. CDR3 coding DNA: TGTGCCAGCTCATCATGGGACAGAATTTCCCCCCTCCACTTT. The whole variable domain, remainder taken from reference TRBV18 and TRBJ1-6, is NAGVMQNPRHLVRRRGQEARLRCSPMKGHSHVYWYRQLPEEGLKFMVYLQKENIIDESGMPKERFSAEFPKEGPSILRIQQVVRGDSAAYFCASSSWDRISPLHFGNGTRLTVT.

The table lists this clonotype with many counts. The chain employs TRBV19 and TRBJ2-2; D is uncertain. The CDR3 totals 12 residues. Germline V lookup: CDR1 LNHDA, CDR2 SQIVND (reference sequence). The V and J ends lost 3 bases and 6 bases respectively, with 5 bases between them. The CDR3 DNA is TGTGCCAGTAGTATCTGGGCCGGGGAGCTGTTTTTT. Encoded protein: CASSIWAGELFF.

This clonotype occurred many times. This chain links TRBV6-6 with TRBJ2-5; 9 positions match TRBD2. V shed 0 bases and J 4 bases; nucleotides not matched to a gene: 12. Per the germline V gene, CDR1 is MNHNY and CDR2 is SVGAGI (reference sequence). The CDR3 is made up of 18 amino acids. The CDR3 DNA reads TGTGCCAGCAGTTACTCGTTCGGCGGGAGGGCCGGTTTAGAGACCCAGTACTTC. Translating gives CASSYSFGGRAGLETQYF.

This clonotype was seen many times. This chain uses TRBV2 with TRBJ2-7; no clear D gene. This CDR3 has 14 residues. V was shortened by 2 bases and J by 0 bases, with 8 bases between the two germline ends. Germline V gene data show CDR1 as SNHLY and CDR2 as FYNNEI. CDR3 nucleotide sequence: TGTGCCAGCAGTGAAAGGTGGGCCTCCTACGAGCAGTACTTC. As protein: CASSERWASYEQYF.

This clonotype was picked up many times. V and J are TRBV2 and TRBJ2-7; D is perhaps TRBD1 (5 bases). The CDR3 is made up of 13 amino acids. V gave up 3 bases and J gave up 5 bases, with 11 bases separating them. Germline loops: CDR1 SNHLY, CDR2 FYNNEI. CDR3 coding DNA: TGTGCCAGCAGTGATGCAGGGTGGAACGAGCAGTACTTC. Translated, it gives CASSDAGWNEQYF.

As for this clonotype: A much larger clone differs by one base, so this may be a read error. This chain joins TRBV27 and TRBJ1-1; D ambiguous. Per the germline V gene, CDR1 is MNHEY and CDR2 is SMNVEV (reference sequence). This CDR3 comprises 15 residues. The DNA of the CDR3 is TGTACCAGCAGTTCATTCGTCCAGAGGAACACTGAAGCTTTCTTT. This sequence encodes CTSSSFVQRNTEAFF.

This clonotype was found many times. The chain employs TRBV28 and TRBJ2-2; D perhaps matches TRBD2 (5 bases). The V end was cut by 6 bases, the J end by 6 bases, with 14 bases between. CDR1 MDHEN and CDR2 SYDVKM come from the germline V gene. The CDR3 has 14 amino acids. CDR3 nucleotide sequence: TGTGCCAGCAGCCCCCGGGGTCCAGCCGGGGAGCTGTTTTTT. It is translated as CASSPRGPAGELFF.

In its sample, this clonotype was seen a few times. CDR3 in amino acids: CSAGPGESTQYF. CDR3 DNA sequence: TGCAGTGCTGGGCCCGGAGAATCTACGCAGTATTTT. The chain employs TRBV20-1 and TRBJ2-3; the D is unclear. This CDR3 has 12 amino acids. V shed 5 bases and J shed 8 bases, with 14 bases lying between them. The germline gives CDR1 DFQATT, CDR2 SNEGSKA (reference sequence).

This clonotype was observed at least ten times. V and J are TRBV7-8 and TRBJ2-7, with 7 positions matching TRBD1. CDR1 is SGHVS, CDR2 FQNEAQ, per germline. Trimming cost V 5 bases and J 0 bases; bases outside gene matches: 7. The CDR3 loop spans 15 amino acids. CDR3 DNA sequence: TGTGCCAGCAGCAAACGACAGGGTCCCTCCTACGAGCAGTACTTC. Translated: CASSKRQGPSYEQYF.

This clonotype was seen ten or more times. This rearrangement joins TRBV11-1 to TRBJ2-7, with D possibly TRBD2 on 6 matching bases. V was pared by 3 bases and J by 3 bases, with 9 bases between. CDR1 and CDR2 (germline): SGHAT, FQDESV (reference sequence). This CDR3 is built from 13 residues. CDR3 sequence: CASSLEGLYEQYF. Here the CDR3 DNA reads TGTGCCAGCAGCTTGGAGGGACTCTACGAGCAGTACTTC.

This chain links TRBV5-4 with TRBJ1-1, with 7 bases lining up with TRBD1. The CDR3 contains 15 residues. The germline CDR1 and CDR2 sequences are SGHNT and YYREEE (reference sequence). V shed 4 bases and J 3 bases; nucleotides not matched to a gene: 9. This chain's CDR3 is CASSPPGQTYTEAFF. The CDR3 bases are TGTGCCAGCAGCCCGCCGGGACAGACTTACACTGAAGCTTTCTTT.

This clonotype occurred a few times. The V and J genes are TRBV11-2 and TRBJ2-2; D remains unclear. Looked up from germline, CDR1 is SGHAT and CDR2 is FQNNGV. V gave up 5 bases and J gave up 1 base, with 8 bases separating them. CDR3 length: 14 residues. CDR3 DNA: TGTGCCAGCAGCCAAGGAGAGAACACCGGGGAGCTGTTTTTT. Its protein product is CASSQGENTGELFF.

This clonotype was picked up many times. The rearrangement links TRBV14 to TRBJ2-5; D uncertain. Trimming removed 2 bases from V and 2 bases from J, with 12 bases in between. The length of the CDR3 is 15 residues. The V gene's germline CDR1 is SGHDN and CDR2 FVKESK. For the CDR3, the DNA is TGTGCCAGCAGCCAACAACAAACAAGGCAAGAGACCCAGTACTTC. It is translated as CASSQQQTRQETQYF.

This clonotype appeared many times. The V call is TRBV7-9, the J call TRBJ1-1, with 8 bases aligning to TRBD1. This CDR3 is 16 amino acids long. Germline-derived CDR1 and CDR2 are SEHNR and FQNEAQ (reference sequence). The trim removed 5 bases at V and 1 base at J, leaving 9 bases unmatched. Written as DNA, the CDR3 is TGTGCCAGCAGCCTATGGACAGGGTTGGGGAACACTGAAGCTTTCTTT. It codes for CASSLWTGLGNTEAFF.

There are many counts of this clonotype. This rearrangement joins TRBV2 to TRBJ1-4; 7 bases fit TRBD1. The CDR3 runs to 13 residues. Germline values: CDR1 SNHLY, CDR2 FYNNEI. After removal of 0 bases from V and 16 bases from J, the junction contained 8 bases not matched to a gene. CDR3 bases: TGTGCCAGCAGTGAAGCGCTTCGGGGACAGAGGTTTTTT. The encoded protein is CASSEALRGQRFF. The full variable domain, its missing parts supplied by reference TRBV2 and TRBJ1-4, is EPEVTQTPSHQVTQMGQEVILRCVPISNHLYFYWYRQILGQKVEFLVSFYNNEISEKSEIFDDQFSVERPDGSNFTLKIRSTKLEDSAMYFCASSEALRGQRFFGSGTQLSVL.

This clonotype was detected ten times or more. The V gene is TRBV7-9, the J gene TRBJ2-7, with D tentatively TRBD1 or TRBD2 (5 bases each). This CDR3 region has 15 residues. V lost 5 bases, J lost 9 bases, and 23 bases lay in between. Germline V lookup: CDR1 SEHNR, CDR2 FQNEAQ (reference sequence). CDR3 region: CASSPPGQPPGGQYF. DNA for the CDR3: TGTGCCAGCAGCCCCCCAGGGCAGCCCCCAGGAGGGCAGTACTTC.

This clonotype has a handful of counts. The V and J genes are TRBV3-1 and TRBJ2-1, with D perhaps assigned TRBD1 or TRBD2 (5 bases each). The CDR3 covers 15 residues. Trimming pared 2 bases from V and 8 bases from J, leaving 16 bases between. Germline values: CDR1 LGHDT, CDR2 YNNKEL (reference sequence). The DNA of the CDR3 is TGTGCCAGCAGCCAAAACCCCGGGGCCATCTATGAGCAGTTCTTC. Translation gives CASSQNPGAIYEQFF.

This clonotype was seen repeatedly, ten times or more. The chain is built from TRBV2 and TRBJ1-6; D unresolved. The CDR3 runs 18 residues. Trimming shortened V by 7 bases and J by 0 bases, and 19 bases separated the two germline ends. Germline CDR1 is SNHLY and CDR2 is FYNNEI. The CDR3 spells CASTHLILLTSYNSPLHF. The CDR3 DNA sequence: TGTGCCAGCACACACTTAATACTGCTTACCTCCTATAATTCACCCCTCCACTTT.

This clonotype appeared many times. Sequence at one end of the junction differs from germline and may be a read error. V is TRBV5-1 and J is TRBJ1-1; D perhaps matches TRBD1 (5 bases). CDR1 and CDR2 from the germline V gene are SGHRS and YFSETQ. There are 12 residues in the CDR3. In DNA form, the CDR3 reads TGTGCCAGCAGTGGGACGAACACTGAAGCTTTCTTT. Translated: CASSGTNTEAFF.

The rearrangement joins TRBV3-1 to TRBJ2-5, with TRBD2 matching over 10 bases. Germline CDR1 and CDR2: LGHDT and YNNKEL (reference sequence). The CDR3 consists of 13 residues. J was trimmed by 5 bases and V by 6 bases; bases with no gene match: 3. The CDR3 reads CASRPSGSETQYF. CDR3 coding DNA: TGTGCCAGCAGGCCTAGCGGGAGCGAGACCCAGTACTTC.